Sequencing of this T cell receptor (beta chain) was carried out in a study of CD8 T cells in Susac syndrome. V was shortened by 3 bases and J by 4 bases, with 7 bases between the two germline ends. CDR1 is MDHEN and CDR2 is SYDVKM in the germline V gene. The CDR3 sequence is 13 residues long. An amount of RNA that ranged from 0.5 to 1 ug was reverse transcribed with random hexamers. TCRdb called the immunoSEQ multiplex PCR reads again in MiXCR, with one record for every CDR3 protein. Of around 23,000 distinct CDR3 sequences in the sample, about 94% are singletons; the top ten hold 0.55% to 0.7%. This TCR was recovered from a human donor with Susac syndrome. V is TRBV28 and J is TRBJ2-1, with D hard to call. The sample was CD8+ T cells from PBMCs. This CDR3 reads CASSLSNYNEQFF. The CDR3 DNA reads TGTGCCAGCAGTTTGTCCAATTACAATGAGCAGTTCTTC.